Listed below are T cell receptor beta chains from one sample, sequenced in a study of blood T cells in healthy people across ages. TCRdb reprocessed the 5' RACE reads via MiXCR and lists one record per CDR3 protein. The sample yields 750,000 to 950,000 distinct CDR3 sequences, 40% to 65% seen once. The material sequenced was blood. These receptors were collected from a man older than 75 in good health. The CDR3 runs from the conserved cysteine through the conserved F or W. A D gene is named only where the DNA matches it firmly. Clone size is not always given. Where it is, it says once, few, many or a class for expanded clones.

abundance	v_gene	d_gene	j_gene	CDR3aa	CDR3nt
-	TRBV5-1	-	TRBJ2-7	CASSPVSHEQYF	TGCGCCAGCAGCCCGGTTTCCCACGAGCAGTACTTC
-	TRBV3-1	-	TRBJ2-3	CASSQALLGGRYAYF	TGTGCCAGCAGCCAAGCCCTCCTGGGGGGCAGATACGCGTATTTT
-	TRBV25-1	TRBD1	TRBJ2-7	CASSELGTGLHYEQYF	TGTGCCAGCAGTGAATTAGGGACAGGACTCCACTACGAGCAGTACTTC
-	TRBV11-2	TRBD2	TRBJ2-1	CASSLERGLAGVSRSYNEQFF	TGTGCCAGCAGCTTAGAAAGAGGTCTAGCGGGAGTGTCCCGCTCCTACAATGAGCAGTTCTTC
-	TRBV2	TRBD1	TRBJ2-4	CTSRGQGNIQYF	TGTACCAGCAGGGGACAGGGAAACATTCAGTACTTC
few	TRBV7-9	TRBD2	TRBJ2-1	CASSLVLTGLADNEQFF	TGTGCCAGCAGCTTAGTCCTCACCGGACTAGCGGACAATGAGCAGTTCTTC
-	TRBV5-1	-	TRBJ2-7	CASSLAGTPTYEQYF	TGCGCCAGCAGCTTGGCCGGGACACCTACCTACGAGCAGTACTTC
once	TRBV3-1	-	TRBJ1-2	CASSFNNYGYTF	TGTGCCAGCAGCTTTAATAACTATGGCTACACCTTC
-	TRBV5-5	TRBD2	TRBJ2-5	CASSSWGLAGSEQYF	TGTGCCAGCAGCTCTTGGGGACTAGCGGGAAGTGAGCAGTACTTC
few	TRBV10-3	TRBD1	TRBJ2-7	CAISERDRGTYEQYF	TGTGCCATCAGTGAGCGGGACAGGGGTACTTACGAGCAGTACTTC
-	TRBV20-1	-	TRBJ1-5	CSARLRNQPQHF	TGCAGTGCTAGGTTACGGAATCAGCCCCAGCATTTT
-	TRBV29-1	TRBD1	TRBJ2-7	CSVSETGALYEQYF	TGCAGCGTCAGCGAGACAGGGGCCCTTTACGAGCAGTACTTC
-	TRBV29-1	-	TRBJ1-2	CSVEASNYGYTF	TGCAGCGTTGAAGCCAGTAACTATGGCTACACCTTC
-	TRBV20-1	-	TRBJ2-7	CSARDPGREQYF	TGCAGTGCTAGAGATCCTGGTAGGGAGCAGTACTTC
-	TRBV9	-	TRBJ2-7	CASSVGPASYEQYF	TGTGCCAGCAGCGTAGGTCCAGCCAGCTACGAGCAGTACTTC
-	TRBV20-1	TRBD2	TRBJ2-1	CSAPTASGNNEQFF	TGCAGTGCTCCCACGGCTAGCGGGAACAATGAGCAGTTCTTC
few	TRBV6-1	-	TRBJ2-7	CASRASTSYEQYF	TGTGCCAGCCGGGCATCTACCTCCTACGAGCAGTACTTC
-	TRBV12-3/TRBV12-4	-	TRBJ1-2	CASTNRANYGYTF	TGTGCCAGCACCAACCGGGCCAACTATGGCTACACCTTC
-	TRBV12-3/TRBV12-4	-	TRBJ2-1	CASSLRWGGRGQFF	TGTGCCAGCAGTTTAAGGTGGGGGGGCAGGGGGCAGTTCTTC
-	TRBV28	-	TRBJ1-5	CASTKGGSGQPQHF	TGTGCCAGCACCAAAGGGGGTTCGGGTCAGCCCCAGCATTTT
-	TRBV28	-	TRBJ1-5	CASSKGGWSNQPQHF	TGTGCCAGCAGCAAAGGGGGGTGGAGCAATCAGCCCCAGCATTTT
-	TRBV9	-	TRBJ1-2	CASSVGSGARDGYTF	TGTGCCAGCAGCGTAGGGTCAGGGGCGCGGGATGGCTACACCTTC